This is a list of T cell receptor beta chains from one sample in a study of cytomegalovirus exposure and HLA in healthy donors. Data came from immunoSEQ multiplex PCR; TCRdb stores just in-frame clones and leaves some out. The sample has approximately 120,000 clones. The sequencing input was PBMCs. The receptors stem from an older woman in good health and CMV-seronegative. The CDR3 runs from the conserved cysteine through the conserved F or W. Fields, in order: D gene, J gene, V gene, CDR3 DNA, CDR3 protein. The D gene is left open where the match is weak.

>TRBD1|TRBJ2-7|TRBV6-1
TGTGCCAGTTCAACCCGGGACAGACTTTACTTC
CASSTRDRLYF
>.|TRBJ2-5|TRBV6-6
TGTGCCAGCAGTTACAGCAAAGAGACCCAGTACTTC
CASSYSKETQYF
>TRBD2|TRBJ2-1|TRBV27
TGTGCCAGCAGTTTCCCCGGACTAGCGGGAGCGACTGAGCAGTTCTTC
CASSFPGLAGATEQFF
>TRBD2|TRBJ2-4|TRBV5-1
TGCGCCAGCAGCTTGGCAATCCCTAGCGGGAGGGCCAAAAACATTCAGTACTTC
CASSLAIPSGRAKNIQYF
>TRBD1|TRBJ2-5|TRBV5-1
TGCGCCAGCCGTAGGAATACGGGACAGGGAGACGAAGAGACCCAGTACTTC
CASRRNTGQGDEETQYF
>.|TRBJ1-5|TRBV18
TGTGCCAGCTCACCCGACAGGAATCAGCCCCAGCATTTT
CASSPDRNQPQHF
>TRBD1|TRBJ2-1|TRBV7-3
TGTGCCAGCAGCCCCCCGGACAGGGCCGCCTACAATGAGCAGTTCTTC
CASSPPDRAAYNEQFF
>TRBD1|TRBJ2-7|TRBV6-5
TGTGCCAGCAGTTACGCTGGGGACAGGGCTCGCGAGCAGTACTTC
CASSYAGDRAREQYF
>TRBD2|TRBJ2-1|TRBV5-1
TGCGCCAGCAGCACCTTAGCGGGGGGGCCCGGGGAGCAGTTCTTC
CASSTLAGGPGEQFF
>TRBD1|TRBJ1-3|TRBV7-3
TGTGCCAGCAGCTTTGAGGGGGCAGGAAACACCATATATTTT
CASSFEGAGNTIYF
>.|TRBJ2-1|TRBV6-6
TGTGCCAGCAGCCCCGGGTCCTACAATGAGCAGTTCTTC
CASSPGSYNEQFF
>TRBD1|TRBJ2-7|TRBV6-5
TGTGCCAGCAGTTACCTGGACAGGCCCTCCTACGAGCAGTACTTC
CASSYLDRPSYEQYF
>.|TRBJ2-5|TRBV5-1
TGCGCCAGCAGCTTGGGGGGGACGGGGGACGAGACCCAGTACTTC
CASSLGGTGDETQYF
>.|TRBJ2-1|TRBV5-4
TGTGCCAGCAGCATGGAACTCGTCCCGTACAATGAGCAGTTCTTC
CASSMELVPYNEQFF
>TRBD2|TRBJ2-1|TRBV9
TGTGCCAGCAGCCCAACTAGCGGGGGGTTTGGCAATGAGCAGTTCTTC
CASSPTSGGFGNEQFF
>.|TRBJ1-5|TRBV18
TGTGCCAGCTCACCTCCCTGGGGGACTCGAAACAATCAGCCCCAGCATTTT
CASSPPWGTRNNQPQHF
>TRBD2|TRBJ2-5|TRBV5-4
TGTGCCAGCAGCTTGTCTAGCGGCCAAGAGACCCAGTACTTC
CASSLSSGQETQYF
>TRBD1|TRBJ1-5|TRBV5-1
TGCGCCAGCAGCTTAGGGACAGGGAGTAGCAATCAGCCCCAGCATTTT
CASSLGTGSSNQPQHF
>.|TRBJ1-2|TRBV6-6
TGTGCCAGCAGTCAATATACAGCTAACTATGGCTACACCTTC
CASSQYTANYGYTF
>.|TRBJ1-1|TRBV5-4
TGTGCCAGCAGCTTGGAACGACAGACCGAAGCTTTCTTT
CASSLERQTEAFF
>.|TRBJ1-4|TRBV30
TGTGCCTGGAGTGTACTTGTTGGTGAAAAACTGTTTTTT
CAWSVLVGEKLFF
>TRBD1|TRBJ1-1|TRBV4-2
TGTGCCAGCAGCCAAGATTCCTTGTCAGGGGGTGACGACACTGAAGCTTTCTTT
CASSQDSLSGGDDTEAFF
>.|TRBJ1-4|TRBV9
TGTGCCAGCAGCGTAGACAGGGATGAAAAACTGTTTTTT
CASSVDRDEKLFF
>.|TRBJ1-2|TRBV6-4
TGTGCCAGCAGTAGTGAAGGAGGGCTCGGTGTTGGCTACACCTTC
CASSSEGGLGVGYTF
>.|TRBJ1-2|TRBV6-5
TGTGCCAGCAGTTACTCAGGGACTTATGGCTACACCTTC
CASSYSGTYGYTF
>TRBD2|TRBJ2-7|TRBV15
TGTGCCACCAGCAGACGCCCTGGTGGCGGGAGCTCCTACGAGCAGTACTTC
CATSRRPGGGSSYEQYF
>TRBD2|TRBJ2-3|TRBV7-9
TGTGCCAGCAGCTTAAGCGGGGTCCTTGCAGATACGCAGTATTTT
CASSLSGVLADTQYF
>TRBD1|TRBJ2-7|TRBV6-5
TGTGCCAGCAGAACCATAGGGACAGGGACTTACGAGCAGTACTTC
CASRTIGTGTYEQYF
>TRBD1|TRBJ1-6|TRBV7-9
TGTGCCAGCAGCCCGACAGGGGGTTCACCCCTCCACTTT
CASSPTGGSPLHF
>TRBD1|TRBJ2-1|TRBV5-4
TGTGCCAGCAGCTGGACAGGCCCCGAGCAGTTCTTC
CASSWTGPEQFF
>TRBD1|TRBJ1-5|TRBV28
TGTGCCAGCGTAGGGGCGGGACAGGGTAATCAGCCCCAGCATTTT
CASVGAGQGNQPQHF
>.|TRBJ1-1|TRBV5-1
TGCGCCAGCACAGGGGCCTTGAACACTGAAGCTTTCTTT
CASTGALNTEAFF
>TRBD2|TRBJ2-3|TRBV5-6
TGTGCCAGCAGCTTCAGCCTAGCGGGGGGAACAGATACGCAGTATTTT
CASSFSLAGGTDTQYF
>.|TRBJ1-2|TRBV6-5
TGTGCCAGCAGTTACTCGGGGGGGGGCTACACCTTC
CASSYSGGGYTF
>TRBD2|TRBJ2-1|TRBV9
TGTGCCAGCAGCGCTGGGACTAGCGGTAGTTCCTACAATGAGCAGTTCTTC
CASSAGTSGSSYNEQFF
>TRBD1|TRBJ1-2|TRBV4-1
TGCGCCAGCAGCCCACTGACAGGGGGCGCGAGCGGGTATGGCTACACCTTC
CASSPLTGGASGYGYTF
>.|TRBJ1-1|TRBV2
TGTGCCAGCAACAGGGCTCTGAACACTGAAGCTTTCTTT
CASNRALNTEAFF
>.|TRBJ1-2|TRBV28
TGTGCCAGCAGTTTGGGCAATAACTATGGCTACACCTTC
CASSLGNNYGYTF
>.|TRBJ2-4|TRBV5-1
TGCGCCAGCACCAACGGGGTATCCAAAAACATTCAGTACTTC
CASTNGVSKNIQYF
>.|TRBJ2-1|TRBV5-4
TGTGCCAGCAGCTTGAACTACGAGCAGTTCTTC
CASSLNYEQFF
>.|TRBJ1-4|TRBV5-6
TGTGCCAGCAGCTTGCTGGGAGGAAAACTGTTTTTT
CASSLLGGKLFF
>TRBD1|TRBJ1-2|TRBV9
TGTGCCAGCAGCCTTAGGGGACAGGCCGAAATCTATGGCTACACCTTC
CASSLRGQAEIYGYTF
>TRBD1|TRBJ2-7|TRBV19
TGTGCCAGTAAACGGGACAGGGGCTACGAGCAGTACTTC
CASKRDRGYEQYF
>.|TRBJ1-4|TRBV11-2
TGTGCCAGCAGCTCCCAGGGGAGGGGAACTAATGAAAAACTGTTTTTT
CASSSQGRGTNEKLFF
>.|TRBJ1-2|TRBV21-1
TGTGCCAGCAGCAAAAAGGGGAACAGTTATGGCTACACCTTC
CASSKKGNSYGYTF
>TRBD1|TRBJ1-2|TRBV11-2
TGTGCCAGCAGCACGACAGGGCCAGGCTATGGCTACACCTTC
CASSTTGPGYGYTF
>TRBD1|TRBJ1-1|TRBV7-3
TGTGCCAGCAGCAGCCCGACAGGGGACGCTTTCTTT
CASSSPTGDAFF
>.|TRBJ1-3|TRBV30
TGTGCCTTCCTGACAGGCTCTGGAAACACCATATATTTT
CAFLTGSGNTIYF